This T cell receptor (beta chain) came from a study of T cell responses to AZD1222 COVID-19 vaccine. CDR3 size: 16 residues. Trimming stripped 6 bases from V and 2 bases from J, with 19 bases between. Germline-derived CDR1 and CDR2 are LGHNT and FRNRAP. Generated by immunoSEQ multiplex PCR, the TCRdb table keeps only in-frame clones and is missing some. In the table there are roughly 140,000 clones, around 88% of which are singletons. This clone came up a few times. The material was peripheral blood, obtained on day 0 of MenACWY control vaccination. This receptor was taken from an adult in good health. This chain joins TRBV12-5 and TRBJ2-5, with TRBD1 as a possible D gene (6 bases). The CDR3 sequence: CASGTTSGTLQETQYF. CDR3 DNA: TGTGCTAGTGGAACAACCTCCGGGACATTACAAGAGACCCAGTACTTC. Based on the CDR3 plus reference TRBV12-5 and TRBJ2-5, the full variable domain is DARVTQTPRHKVTEMGQEVTMRCQPILGHNTVFWYRQTMMQGLELLAYFRNRAPLDDSGMPKDRFSAEMPDATLATLKIQPSEPRDSAVYFCASGTTSGTLQETQYFGPGTRLLVL.